This is a list of T cell receptor beta chains from one sample in a study of cytomegalovirus exposure and HLA in healthy donors. Here immunoSEQ multiplex PCR was the method, and the copy in TCRdb shows in-frame clones only, minus some. The sample consists of roughly 100,000 clones, approximately 80% of them appearing once. The specimen sequenced was PBMCs. These receptors all come from a man in his forties or fifties in good health and CMV-seronegative. Both conserved end residues are part of each CDR3. D genes are given only for firm matches. The size entry is marked missing in some rows and otherwise reads once, few, many or a size class.

v_gene,d_gene,abundance,j_gene,CDR3aa,CDR3nt
TRBV27,TRBD1,NA,TRBJ1-4,CASSLGDRGFEKLFF,TGTGCCAGCAGTCTGGGGGACAGGGGATTTGAAAAACTGTTTTTT
TRBV7-8,NA,NA,TRBJ1-6,CASSLVQGNSPLHF,TGTGCCAGCAGCTTAGTACAGGGTAATTCACCCCTCCACTTT
TRBV5-1,NA,NA,TRBJ2-2,CASSLVQGLGTGELFF,TGCGCCAGCAGCTTGGTTCAGGGGCTGGGAACCGGGGAGCTGTTTTTT
TRBV14,TRBD1,once,TRBJ1-1,CASSHLYRGRGNTEAFF,TGTGCCAGCAGCCACCTATACAGGGGGCGGGGGAACACTGAAGCTTTCTTT
TRBV5-1,NA,NA,TRBJ1-1,CASSFGTGTEAFF,TGCGCCAGCAGTTTTGGGACCGGGACAGAAGCTTTCTTT
TRBV27,NA,NA,TRBJ1-5,CASSLTGGLQPQHF,TGTGCCAGCAGTTTAACGGGGGGACTCCAGCCCCAGCATTTT
TRBV7-2,NA,NA,TRBJ1-2,CASSQTGGGLHYGYTF,TGTGCCAGCAGCCAGACAGGTGGGGGCCTTCACTATGGCTACACCTTC
TRBV28,NA,NA,TRBJ1-5,CASTTGFFNNQPQHF,TGTGCCAGCACCACAGGGTTTTTTAACAATCAGCCCCAGCATTTT
TRBV2,TRBD1,NA,TRBJ2-2,CASRTGPREGELFF,TGTGCCAGCCGGACAGGGCCTCGAGAGGGGGAGCTGTTTTTT
TRBV29-1,NA,NA,TRBJ2-5,CSVGGQETQYF,TGCAGCGTTGGCGGCCAAGAGACCCAGTACTTC
TRBV10-1,NA,NA,TRBJ2-5,CASSADRQETQYF,TGCGCCAGCAGCGCGGACAGACAAGAGACCCAGTACTTC
TRBV19,NA,NA,TRBJ2-2,CASSPTGELFF,TGTGCCAGTAGTCCAACCGGGGAGCTGTTTTTT
TRBV7-8,NA,few,TRBJ1-1,CASSLGQGNTEAFF,TGTGCCAGCAGCTTAGGGCAGGGCAACACTGAAGCTTTCTTT
TRBV30,NA,once,TRBJ2-5,CAWSREQETQYF,TGTGCCTGGAGTCGGGAGCAAGAGACCCAGTACTTC
TRBV7-9,NA,few,TRBJ2-2,CASSSTQGTGELFF,TGTGCCAGCAGCTCGACTCAAGGAACCGGGGAGCTGTTTTTT
TRBV11-3,NA,NA,TRBJ2-5,CASSLDLGFRRVFFQETQYF,TGTGCCAGCAGCTTAGATCTCGGGTTTCGCAGGGTATTTTTTCAAGAGACCCAGTACTTC
TRBV25-1,TRBD1,few,TRBJ1-1,CASTKDRGHVNTEAFF,TGTGCCAGCACTAAGGACAGGGGGCATGTGAACACTGAAGCTTTCTTT
TRBV7-3,TRBD1,NA,TRBJ1-6,CASSSTGSNSPLHF,TGTGCCAGCAGCTCGACAGGGAGTAATTCACCCCTCCACTTT
TRBV6-1,NA,NA,TRBJ1-3,CASSLMSSGNTIYF,TGTGCCAGCAGCCTAATGAGCTCTGGAAACACCATATATTTT
TRBV7-2,NA,once,TRBJ1-4,CASSSSGQRGEKLFF,TGTGCCAGCAGCTCATCGGGACAACGAGGTGAAAAACTGTTTTTT
TRBV2,TRBD1,NA,TRBJ2-2,CASSSIIGQGAPGELFF,TGTGCCAGCAGTTCTATCATTGGACAGGGGGCCCCCGGGGAGCTGTTTTTT
TRBV28,TRBD1,once,TRBJ1-6,CASSYRGRNSPLHF,TGTGCCAGCAGCTACAGGGGTCGGAATTCACCCCTCCACTTT
TRBV14,NA,NA,TRBJ1-4,CASSQDAGRSYEKLFF,TGTGCCAGCAGCCAAGACGCCGGCCGTAGCTACGAAAAACTGTTTTTT
TRBV7-3,TRBD1,NA,TRBJ2-2,CASSFRQGNTGELFF,TGTGCCAGCAGCTTTAGACAGGGGAACACCGGGGAGCTGTTTTTT
TRBV2,NA,NA,TRBJ2-6,CASSEGGAGANVLTF,TGTGCCAGCAGTGAGGGGGGGGCAGGGGCCAACGTCCTGACTTTC
TRBV30,NA,NA,TRBJ2-7,CAWGPGFYEQYF,TGTGCCTGGGGACCAGGGTTTTACGAGCAGTACTTC
TRBV4-3,TRBD2,once,TRBJ2-3,CASSARTSGGRTDTQYF,TGCGCCAGCAGCGCCCGGACTAGCGGGGGGCGCACAGATACGCAGTATTTT
TRBV5-6,NA,NA,TRBJ2-5,CASSLFERRKETQYF,TGTGCCAGCAGCTTGTTCGAGAGGAGGAAAGAGACCCAGTACTTC
TRBV4-1,NA,once,TRBJ2-1,CASSPTLGSYNEQFF,TGCGCCAGCAGCCCTACTCTGGGGAGTTACAATGAGCAGTTCTTC
TRBV9,TRBD1,NA,TRBJ1-4,CASSDSGTGGNVVF,TGTGCCAGCAGCGATTCCGGGACAGGGGGCAACGTGGTTTTT
TRBV6-1,TRBD1,NA,TRBJ2-7,CASNYRGRTMEQYF,TGTGCCAGCAACTACAGGGGAAGGACCATGGAGCAGTACTTC
TRBV7-8,TRBD1,NA,TRBJ2-2,CASPLNDRGRAGELFF,TGTGCCAGCCCCTTAAATGACAGGGGAAGGGCCGGGGAGCTGTTTTTT
TRBV6-1,NA,NA,TRBJ2-3,CASSESGVHTQYF,TGTGCCAGCAGTGAATCAGGGGTTCATACGCAGTATTTT
TRBV10-3,NA,NA,TRBJ2-7,CASREYYEQYF,TGTGCCAGTCGAGAATACTACGAGCAGTACTTC
TRBV6-1,NA,NA,TRBJ2-2,CASSEGRNTGELFF,TGTGCCAGCAGTGAAGGTAGAAACACCGGGGAGCTGTTTTTT
TRBV28,TRBD1,NA,TRBJ1-4,CASSPNRGPGKLFF,TGTGCCAGCAGTCCTAACAGGGGGCCGGGAAAACTGTTTTTT
TRBV5-1,NA,few,TRBJ1-1,CASSQLGRTEAFF,TGCGCCAGCAGCCAACTAGGGAGAACTGAAGCTTTCTTT
TRBV28,TRBD1,NA,TRBJ1-5,CASSLPGQSNQPQHF,TGTGCCAGCAGCTTACCGGGACAGAGCAATCAGCCCCAGCATTTT
TRBV7-8,NA,once,TRBJ1-1,CASVRQVNTEAFF,TGTGCCAGCGTGAGACAGGTGAACACTGAAGCTTTCTTT
TRBV28,NA,few,TRBJ1-5,CASSSPDSKPNQPQHF,TGTGCCAGCAGCTCCCCGGACAGTAAGCCCAATCAGCCCCAGCATTTT
TRBV18,NA,NA,TRBJ1-5,CASSPKLQGYNQPQHF,TGTGCCAGCTCGCCTAAACTACAGGGATACAATCAGCCCCAGCATTTT
TRBV6-1,NA,NA,TRBJ2-1,CASTTTGRNEQFF,TGTGCCAGCACCACGACAGGGAGGAATGAGCAGTTCTTC
TRBV5-4,TRBD1,NA,TRBJ1-6,CASSFQGVGSPLHF,TGTGCCAGCAGCTTCCAGGGGGTAGGATCACCCCTCCACTTT
TRBV7-2,NA,once,TRBJ2-2,CASTLDTGELFF,TGTGCCAGCACCCTTGACACCGGGGAGCTGTTTTTT
TRBV21-1,NA,NA,TRBJ1-1,CASTTNKGHLNTEAFF,TGTGCCAGCACCACCAATAAGGGACACCTGAACACTGAAGCTTTCTTT
TRBV29-1,NA,NA,TRBJ1-1,CSVARGGDTEAFF,TGCAGCGTCGCGAGGGGAGGTGACACTGAAGCTTTCTTT
TRBV19,TRBD2,NA,TRBJ2-2,CASSPTSGVGELFF,TGTGCCAGTAGTCCCACTAGCGGGGTGGGGGAGCTGTTTTTT
TRBV5-4,NA,NA,TRBJ2-3,CASSQRDTQYF,TGTGCCAGCAGCCAGAGGGATACGCAGTATTTT
TRBV7-3,NA,NA,TRBJ2-1,CASSLNSAGDNEQFF,TGTGCCAGCAGCTTAAATTCGGCAGGGGACAATGAGCAGTTCTTC